This entry is about one T cell receptor (beta chain). This clonotype was found many times. It has no known antigen specificity. No base quality information exists; no much larger clone differs at one position. The data belong to a study of T-cell memory formation after mild COVID-19 (dated by TCRdb to 2020 to 2022). Regarding the complete study: Most TCR sequence clusters were specific to one of the two donors. Two young, previously healthy adult volunteers made up the cohort, one male and one female. T-cell clones expanding and contracting after mild COVID-19 in a couple of donors were tracked by longitudinal TCRalpha and TCRbeta repertoire sequencing.

General findings and caveats noted by the study authors: Contracting CD4+ clones appeared mostly in the CM and EM memory subsets, whereas CD8+ clones were enriched in EMRA. Clones that contracted from day 15 to 85 showed balanced CD4/CD8 phenotypes, whereas a second wave of clones that expanded from day 15 to 37 leaned towards CD4+. The second-wave clones that peaked on day 37 were not confirmed to be SARS-CoV-2 specific. Some responding clones were found in pre-infection memory, which suggests that pre-existing cross-reactive memory T cells took part in the SARS-CoV-2 response. Only a couple of mild cases were covered in the study, and larger cohorts including severe cases with pre-infection samples were considered necessary.

Ficoll-Paque density gradient centrifugation was the method used to isolate PBMCs. TCRdb lists the instrument as Illumina NovaSeq 6000. TCRalpha and TCRbeta cDNA libraries were constructed by 5'RACE with constant-segment primers, with sample barcodes and unique molecular identifiers being introduced. RNA was extracted from every sample with Trizol reagent. Libraries were amplified in two PCR steps, with a second sample barcode and Illumina TruSeq adapters added in the second step. Libraries were sequenced on an Illumina NovaSeq with 2 x 150 bp paired-end reads. The source study handled its data this way. The reads were demultiplexed and collapsed into UMI-guided consensus sequences using migec v1.2.7. Using mixcr v2.1.11, UMI consensuses were aligned to TRA and TRB V and J templates and then assembled into clonotypes. A clonotype was counted as expanded or contracted only when both edgeR and NoisET called the clonotype significant, with the noise models trained on biological replicates. For edgeR calls, a false discovery rate-adjusted p below 0.01 and a log2 fold-change threshold of 1 were applied. As an exploratory analysis of dynamics, max-normalized trajectories of the 1000 most abundant clonotypes were examined by PCA with hierarchical clustering. Each responding clone was given a CD4 or CD8 phenotype based on the CD4+ and CD8+ repertoires, which had been sequenced separately. TCRdb applied fastp at Q25 and MiXCR to the public reads, then kept only in-frame beta chains. All rows with the same CDR3 protein become a single entry with the most common DNA and genes. TCRdb, not the authors, supplied the V and J calls. Recorded for this sample are some 210,000 distinct CDR3 sequences; about 17% of them occurred a single time. Approximately 2.4% of the sample is taken by the ten largest.

The germline V gene gives CDR1 as SGHTA and CDR2 as FQGNSA. Counted from cysteine to phenylalanine, this CDR3 has 14 amino acids. The sequence is cut down to CDR3 DNA, 42 bases in frame from base 1. Unmatched junction bases come to 4, with V trimmed by 1 base and J by 4 bases. The source of this sequence is an adult woman who had mild COVID-19 (a few samples of this study predate the infection). The sample titles of this study are shuffled in the database, so cell type and time point are left out; the donor was told from shared clones. Here the chain combines TRBV7-2 and TRBJ2-7; 7 bases in the middle match TRBD2. Sequencing input: PBMCs or a T cell subset sorted from them (not recorded which). The DNA sequence is given as TGTGCCAGCAGCTTAGGCGGGAGCCTATACGAGCAGTACTTC. Translated, it reads CASSLGGSLYEQYF.